One sample yielded the 17 T cell receptor beta chains listed below, sequenced in a study of T cells after yellow fever vaccination. From the 5' RACE reads, TCRdb called clonotypes with MiXCR, one entry per CDR3 protein. This sample has roughly 340,000 distinct CDR3 sequences, with 3.5% to 4.5% found just once. The source was PBMCs, collected 5 days after the yellow fever booster vaccination. The receptors originated from a young man who received the YFV17D yellow fever vaccine.

The genes are TRBV7-9 and TRBJ1-5; the D is unclear. Germline CDR1 SEHNR, CDR2 FQNEAQ (reference sequence). This CDR3 is 16 amino acids long. V was clipped by 3 bases and J by 1 base, with 13 bases between them. The DNA of the CDR3 is TGTGCCAGCAGCTTCTGGACGGGAGGAAGCAATCAGCCCCAGCATTTT. Amino acid sequence: CASSFWTGGSNQPQHF.

Ten or more counts support this clonotype. The chain recombines TRBV20-1 with TRBJ2-7; D is unclear. Trimming cost V 4 bases and J 6 bases, with 10 bases left between them. The CDR3 covers 11 residues. Germline values: CDR1 DFQATT, CDR2 SNEGSKA (reference sequence). The CDR3 loop is CSAKLLGEQYF. In DNA, the CDR3 is TGCAGTGCTAAACTCCTGGGCGAGCAGTACTTC.

The chain has TRBV7-9 and TRBJ2-3, with D possibly matching TRBD2 (6 bases). The CDR3 runs to 14 residues. Germline loops: CDR1 SEHNR, CDR2 FQNEAQ (reference sequence). Trimming cost V 5 bases and J 2 bases, with 11 bases left between them. CDR3: CASSPWEDTDTQYF. DNA for the CDR3: TGTGCCAGCAGCCCATGGGAGGACACAGATACGCAGTATTTT.

This clonotype was seen only a few times. This rearrangement joins TRBV20-1 to TRBJ2-1, with D tentatively TRBD2 (5 bases). The ends were cut back, 5 bases at V and 5 bases at J, with 7 bases in the middle. The length of the CDR3 is 11 residues. Germline V lookup: CDR1 DFQATT, CDR2 SNEGSKA (reference sequence). The CDR3 region has the DNA TGCAGTGCTTTCGGGGACAATGAGCAGTTCTTC. This encodes CSAFGDNEQFF.

This clonotype was observed at least ten times. The chain is built from TRBV4-1 and TRBJ1-6; tentatively, D is TRBD1 (5 bases). The V end lost 1 base, the J end lost 10 bases, and 11 bases lay between the germline ends. The CDR3 contains 14 residues. Germline CDR1 is MGHRA and CDR2 is YSYEKL. CDR3 loop: CASSQGRGISPLHF. The CDR3 region has the DNA TGCGCCAGCAGCCAAGGGCGGGGGATCTCACCCCTCCACTTT.

This chain uses TRBV5-4 with TRBJ2-5, with 8 bases aligning to TRBD2. Germline CDR1 is SGHNT and CDR2 is YYREEE (reference sequence). The CDR3 length is 16 residues. Trimming took 0 bases from V and 5 from J; bases not matched to a gene: 9. CDR3 DNA sequence: TGTGCCAGCAGCTTGGCTAACAGCGGGGGATGGGAGACCCAGTACTTC. Translating it yields CASSLANSGGWETQYF.

The V gene is TRBV2, the J gene TRBJ1-2, with 8 bases lining up with TRBD1. This CDR3 is built from 13 residues. Germline V gene data show CDR1 as SNHLY and CDR2 as FYNNEI. The V segment lost 6 bases and the J segment 7 bases; nucleotides outside the gene matches: 7. Written as DNA, the CDR3 is TGTGCCAGCAGCGTTACGGACAGGGTTGGCTACACCTTC. Protein: CASSVTDRVGYTF.

The chain recombines TRBV24-1 with TRBJ1-2; D is possibly TRBD1 (6 bases). CDR1 KGHDR and CDR2 SFDVKD come from the germline V gene. This CDR3 is built from 13 residues. V dropped 7 bases and J dropped 4 bases, with 12 bases sitting between them. CDR3 nucleotides: TGTGCCACCAGCCTTACAGGGTCCTATGGCTACACCTTC. It encodes CATSLTGSYGYTF.

The table lists this clonotype with a few counts. The V and J genes are TRBV4-3 and TRBJ2-7; 12 bases are a match to TRBD2. Germline CDR1 LGHNA, CDR2 YSLEER. Trimming took 2 bases from V and 2 from J; bases not matched to a gene: 1. The CDR3 runs 15 residues. The CDR3 sequence: CASSQLAGGAYEQYF. In nucleotides, the CDR3 is TGCGCCAGCAGCCAACTAGCGGGGGGGGCCTACGAGCAGTACTTC.

In its sample, this clonotype was seen a few times. V is TRBV6-5 and J is TRBJ1-2, with TRBD1 matching over 9 bases. Germline lookup yields CDR1 MNHEY and CDR2 SVGAGI. This CDR3 spans 14 amino acids. The V and J ends lost 6 bases and 3 bases, in that order; junction bases with no gene match: 5. The CDR3 bases are TGTGCCAGCAGCAATACAGGGGGCGACTATGGCTACACCTTC. Its translation is CASSNTGGDYGYTF.

Ten or more counts support this clonotype. The chain couples TRBV5-1 to TRBJ2-7, with D tentatively TRBD1 (6 bases). CDR3 length: 14 residues. CDR1 and CDR2 from the germline V gene are SGHRS and YFSETQ. V lost 3 bases to trimming and J lost 11 bases, with 21 bases between them. CDR3 nucleotide sequence: TGCGCCAGCAGCTCCGCGCTACAGGGAACTCCCAAGTACGTC. It is translated as CASSSALQGTPKYV.

V gene TRBV27 combines with J gene TRBJ2-3; 9 bases fit TRBD1. The J segment lost 2 bases and the V segment lost 3 bases, leaving 3 bases of the junction unmatched. The CDR3 contains 15 residues. Per the germline V gene, CDR1 is MNHEY and CDR2 is SMNVEV (reference sequence). For the CDR3, the DNA is TGTGCCAGCAGTTTGTGGACAGGGGACACAGATACGCAGTATTTT. This codes for CASSLWTGDTDTQYF.

This chain connects TRBV7-9 to TRBJ1-6, with 8 nucleotides matching TRBD1. The CDR3 is 17 amino acids. The germline gives CDR1 SEHNR, CDR2 FQNEAQ (reference sequence). V shed 4 bases, J shed 9 bases, and the junction held 14 bases outside the gene matches. The CDR3, as DNA: TGTGCCAGCAGCTCGCTATACTCCCGGACAGGGCTTTCACCCCTCCACTTT. This encodes CASSSLYSRTGLSPLHF. The full variable domain, rest sourced from reference TRBV7-9 and TRBJ1-6, is DTGVSQNPRHKITKRGQNVTFRCDPISEHNRLYWYRQTLGQGPEFLTYFQNEAQLEKSRLLSDRFSAERPKGSFSTLEIQRTEQGDSAMYLCASSSLYSRTGLSPLHFGNGTRLTVT.

The rearrangement links TRBV27 to TRBJ2-6; 7 bases agree with TRBD1. The CDR3 covers 15 residues. The junction had 5 bases not matched to a gene; V was cut back by 6 bases and J by 3 bases. From germline, CDR1 is MNHEY and CDR2 SMNVEV (reference sequence). CDR3 coding DNA: TGTGCCAGCAGCTTTGGGACAGTTGGGGCCAACGTCCTGACTTTC. Translation: CASSFGTVGANVLTF. Looking up the rest from reference TRBV27 and TRBJ2-6 gives the full variable domain: EAQVTQNPRYLITVTGKKLTVTCSQNMNHEYMSWYRQDPGLGLRQIYYSMNVEVTDKGDVPEGYKVSRKEKRNFPLILESPSPNQTSLYFCASSFGTVGANVLTFGAGSRLTVL.

This clonotype was seen only a few times. The V call is TRBV6-5, the J call TRBJ2-7; D uncertain. The germline CDR1 and CDR2 sequences are MNHEY and SVGAGI. CDR3 length: 13 residues. Trimming took 6 bases from V and 1 from J, leaving 10 bases between them. The CDR3 is CASRRDLSYEQYF. CDR3 DNA sequence: TGTGCCAGCAGACGCGACCTGTCCTACGAGCAGTACTTC.

There are a few counts of this clonotype. V usage is TRBV7-2 and J usage is TRBJ2-3, with D possibly matching TRBD1 (5 bases). The CDR3 is 16 amino acids. The germline V gene encodes CDR1 SGHTA and CDR2 FQGNSA. Between the trimmed V and J ends, which lost 5 bases and 2 bases, there was a span of 17 bases. The CDR3 nucleotides read TGTGCCAGCAGCCAGCCAACAGGATTCCTCACAGATACGCAGTATTTT. Protein product: CASSQPTGFLTDTQYF.

This clonotype was counted at least ten times. This rearrangement joins TRBV19 to TRBJ1-5, with TRBD1 identical over 12 bases. CDR3 length: 15 amino acids. Looked up from germline, CDR1 is LNHDA and CDR2 is SQIVND (reference sequence). V lost 3 bases and J lost 8; bases outside the gene matches: 5. Written as DNA, the CDR3 is TGTGCCAGTAGTATGGGGACAGGGGGCGCGGAGCCCCAGCATTTT. Translated, it gives CASSMGTGGAEPQHF.